A single sample is the source of the 23 T cell receptor beta chains below, sequenced in a study of blood T cells in healthy people across ages. Primers used in a second PCR of roughly 6 to 11 cycles were a sample-barcoded 5' primer and a J-beta primer mix. A single record per CDR3 protein comes from TCRdb applying MiXCR to the 5' RACE reads. The sample holds about 1.5 million distinct CDR3 sequences, 35% to 45% seen once. The sample was blood. The source is a woman in her late teens or twenties in good health.

The rearrangement links TRBV25-1 to TRBJ1-6; TRBD1 matches 9 bases. This CDR3 has 14 residues. J gave up 10 bases and V 2 bases, and 3 bases lay outside the gene matches. The germline gives CDR1 MGHDK, CDR2 SYGVNS. CDR3 in DNA: TGTGCCAGCAGTGAACCGGGACAGGGCTCACCCCTCCACTTT. Translation gives CASSEPGQGSPLHF.

The genes are TRBV21-1 and TRBJ1-1. TRBV21-1 is labeled a pseudogene. CDR3 length: 15 amino acids. CDR3 in DNA: TGTGCCAGCAGCAAAGTTCCAGGAGGGACCACTGAAGCTTTCTTT. Translating it yields CASSKVPGGTTEAFF.

The chain employs TRBV6-5 and TRBJ2-7; D perhaps matches TRBD2 (5 bases). CDR3 length equals 14 residues. From germline, CDR1 is MNHEY and CDR2 SVGAGI. Trimming shortened V by 6 bases and J by 0 bases, and 12 bases separated the two germline ends. This CDR3 is CASRYVGSSYEQYF. CDR3 bases: TGTGCCAGCAGGTACGTGGGGAGCTCCTACGAGCAGTACTTC.

This clonotype was observed a handful of times. This rearrangement joins TRBV6-5 to TRBJ2-4; D call uncertain. With 2 bases removed from V and 11 bases from J, the gap between germline ends came to 16 bases. The CDR3 is 14 amino acids. Germline loops: CDR1 MNHEY, CDR2 SVGAGI. CDR3 in amino acids: CASSYDARRTFQYF. CDR3 nucleotides: TGTGCCAGCAGTTACGATGCGCGGAGAACCTTTCAGTACTTC.

The chain has TRBV20-1 and TRBJ2-1; D possibly matches TRBD1 or TRBD2 (5 bases each). Trimming pared 1 base from V and 7 bases from J, leaving 11 bases between. Germline loops: CDR1 DFQATT, CDR2 SNEGSKA (reference sequence). The CDR3 is made up of 13 amino acids. The DNA of the CDR3 is TGCAGTGCTAGAGGTGACAGCGGAAATGAGCAGTTCTTC. It translates to CSARGDSGNEQFF.

To note about this clonotype: Being one base from a much bigger clone, this may be a read error. Here the CDR3 reads CGASSGEPYEQYF. The CDR3 region has the DNA TGCGGTGCTAGTTCCGGAGAACCCTACGAGCAGTACTTC. The chain recombines TRBV20-1 with TRBJ2-7; D gene ambiguous. The CDR3 is 13 amino acids. CDR1 and CDR2 from the germline V gene are DFQATT and SNEGSKA (reference sequence).

The V and J genes are TRBV19 and TRBJ1-1; D not certain. The germline CDR1 and CDR2 sequences are LNHDA and SQIVND (reference sequence). CDR3 size: 12 residues. V lost 8 bases and J 5 bases, leaving 12 bases between the germline ends. The CDR3 spells CASAKGRTEAFF. The CDR3 coding sequence is TGTGCCAGTGCCAAAGGTAGGACTGAAGCTTTCTTT.

This clonotype occurred a few times. The V call is TRBV4-1, the J call TRBJ1-2; D gene uncertain. The germline gives CDR1 MGHRA, CDR2 YSYEKL. V lost 0 bases, J lost 8 bases, and 13 bases lay in between. CDR3 length: 14 residues. The CDR3 coding sequence is TGCGCCAGCAGCCAAGAGTGGGCCGGGGAGGGCTACACCTTC. It codes for CASSQEWAGEGYTF.

This chain uses TRBV20-1 with TRBJ2-3; D is possibly TRBD2 (5 bases). V lost 4 bases and J 2 bases, leaving 16 bases between the germline ends. The CDR3 totals 15 residues. Germline assignment: CDR1 DFQATT and CDR2 SNEGSKA (reference sequence). DNA for the CDR3: TGCAGTGCTAAACTAAAGGCGGGCCACACAGATACGCAGTATTTT. It codes for CSAKLKAGHTDTQYF.

This clonotype was observed a handful of times. The V call is TRBV9, the J call TRBJ2-5; 15 bases fit TRBD2. The trim removed 3 bases at V and 5 bases at J, leaving 14 bases unmatched. The CDR3 loop spans 19 amino acids. Per the germline V gene, CDR1 is SGDLS and CDR2 is YYNGEE. CDR3: CASSALNGLAGGVRETQYF. As DNA, the CDR3 is TGTGCCAGCAGCGCACTTAACGGACTAGCGGGGGGGGTCCGTGAGACCCAGTACTTC.

V usage is TRBV15 and J usage is TRBJ2-5; D is undetermined. The CDR3 extends over 13 amino acids. Germline values: CDR1 LNHNV, CDR2 YYDKDF (reference sequence). V lost 6 bases and J 2 bases, leaving 10 bases between the germline ends. The CDR3 loop is CATRSSDQETQYF. In DNA, the CDR3 is TGTGCCACCAGGAGCTCAGATCAAGAGACCCAGTACTTC.

This chain connects TRBV3-1 to TRBJ2-3; D is unresolved. Germline CDR1 is LGHDT and CDR2 is YNNKEL (reference sequence). V dropped 0 bases and J dropped 4 bases, with 2 bases sitting between them. There are 12 residues in the CDR3. Here the CDR3 DNA reads TGTGCCAGCAGCCAAGAGCCAGATACGCAGTATTTT. Amino acid sequence: CASSQEPDTQYF.

The chain recombines TRBV6-1 with TRBJ2-1, with TRBD1 matching over 8 bases. CDR1 MNHNS and CDR2 SASEGT come from the germline V gene. CDR3 length: 14 amino acids. J was trimmed by 12 bases and V by 5 bases; bases with no gene match: 12. This chain's CDR3 is CASSPGQVVPRQFF. The DNA of the CDR3 is TGTGCCAGCAGTCCGGGACAGGTCGTGCCGAGGCAGTTCTTC.

Only a few counts were recorded for this clonotype. The chain joins TRBV20-1 to TRBJ2-7; perhaps TRBD2 as D (6 bases). The V and J ends lost 5 bases and 0 bases respectively, with 17 bases between them. Germline CDR1 is DFQATT and CDR2 is SNEGSKA (reference sequence). The CDR3 extends over 15 amino acids. The CDR3 protein is CSAHRGEVPSYEQYF. CDR3 DNA: TGCAGTGCTCATCGTGGGGAGGTACCCTCCTACGAGCAGTACTTC.

This clonotype has more than one count but fewer than ten. The J gene is TRBJ2-2, the V gene TRBV9; unclear D gene. Germline loops: CDR1 SGDLS, CDR2 YYNGEE. The CDR3 loop spans 16 amino acids. Trimming removed 5 bases at V and 5 bases at J, with 19 bases between. The DNA of the CDR3 is TGTGCCAGCAGTATTCTATCTGGGCTTACAACCGGGGAGCTGTTTTTT. It codes for CASSILSGLTTGELFF.

This clonotype was observed a single time. The V and J genes are TRBV18 and TRBJ2-2, with 7 bases aligning to TRBD1. V shed 3 bases, J shed 4 bases, and the junction held 8 bases outside the gene matches. The CDR3 extends over 16 amino acids. Germline lookup yields CDR1 KGHSH and CDR2 LQKENI. The CDR3 loop is CASSPRTGWTTGELFF. CDR3 in DNA: TGTGCCAGCTCACCCCGGACAGGCTGGACCACCGGGGAGCTGTTTTTT.

There are a few counts of this clonotype. The rearrangement uses TRBV6-2 or TRBV6-3 and TRBJ1-5, with D perhaps TRBD1 (6 bases). V lost 7 bases and J lost 5, with 15 bases in between. The CDR3 covers 14 residues. Germline V gives CDR1 MNHEY, CDR2 SVGEGT. CDR3 nucleotides: TGTGCCAGCAACCCGCGGGGGCGATATCAGCCCCAGCATTTT. Protein sequence: CASNPRGRYQPQHF.

This clonotype was counted a few times. V is TRBV20-1 and J is TRBJ1-5, with D tentatively TRBD1 (6 bases). CDR1 and CDR2 (germline): DFQATT, SNEGSKA (reference sequence). The CDR3 covers 14 residues. Trimming cost V 5 bases and J 10 bases, with 21 bases left between them. CDR3: CSAVQGVGIKPQHF. The CDR3 DNA reads as TGCAGTGCTGTACAGGGTGTTGGGATCAAACCCCAGCATTTT.

The chain's CDR3 is CAISFGTSVNEQFF. The CDR3, as DNA: TGTGCCATCAGCTTCGGGACTAGCGTAAATGAGCAGTTCTTC. This chain uses TRBV10-3 with TRBJ2-1, with 10 bases matching TRBD2. Trimming at V came to 6 bases and at J to 7 bases, leaving 6 bases not matched to a gene. Per the germline V gene, CDR1 is ENHRY and CDR2 is SYGVKD. CDR3 size: 14 residues.

Ten or more counts support this clonotype. The V and J genes are TRBV9 and TRBJ2-3; unclear D gene. The germline V gene encodes CDR1 SGDLS and CDR2 YYNGEE. The V and J ends lost 0 bases and 4 bases respectively, with 9 bases between them. The CDR3 spans 14 residues. As DNA, the CDR3 is TGTGCCAGCAGCGTAGAGTCATTACCAGATACGCAGTATTTT. It is translated as CASSVESLPDTQYF.

This clonotype came up a few times. The chain has TRBV11-3 and TRBJ2-7, with D possibly matching TRBD2 (5 bases). The CDR3 is made up of 14 amino acids. Trimming took 2 bases from V and 2 from J, leaving 10 bases between them. Germline lookup yields CDR1 SGHNT and CDR2 YENEEA. For the CDR3, the DNA is TGTGCCAGCAGCTTAATTCCCGGGACCTACGAGCAGTACTTC. Its translation is CASSLIPGTYEQYF.

The table lists this clonotype with a few counts. The CDR3 spells CASSVGGQVNQPQHF. Written as DNA, the CDR3 is TGTGCCAGCAGTGTAGGAGGACAGGTCAATCAGCCCCAGCATTTT. The chain employs TRBV6-1 and TRBJ1-5; 7 bases fit TRBD1. The V segment lost 4 bases and the J segment 3 bases; nucleotides outside the gene matches: 6. The CDR3 loop spans 15 amino acids. CDR1 is MNHNS and CDR2 is SASEGT in the germline V gene.

This clonotype was recorded at least ten times. CDR3 sequence: CASGSWGQVGNEQFF. The CDR3 DNA reads as TGTGCTAGTGGTTCCTGGGGGCAGGTAGGGAATGAGCAGTTCTTC. This chain connects TRBV12-5 to TRBJ2-1; TRBD1 might be the D (6 bases). This CDR3 region has 15 residues. V was shortened by 4 bases and J by 7 bases, with 17 bases between the two germline ends. Germline assignment: CDR1 LGHNT and CDR2 FRNRAP. The whole variable domain, filled in from reference TRBV12-5 and TRBJ2-1, reads DARVTQTPRHKVTEMGQEVTMRCQPILGHNTVFWYRQTMMQGLELLAYFRNRAPLDDSGMPKDRFSAEMPDATLATLKIQPSEPRDSAVYFCASGSWGQVGNEQFFGPGTRLTVL.